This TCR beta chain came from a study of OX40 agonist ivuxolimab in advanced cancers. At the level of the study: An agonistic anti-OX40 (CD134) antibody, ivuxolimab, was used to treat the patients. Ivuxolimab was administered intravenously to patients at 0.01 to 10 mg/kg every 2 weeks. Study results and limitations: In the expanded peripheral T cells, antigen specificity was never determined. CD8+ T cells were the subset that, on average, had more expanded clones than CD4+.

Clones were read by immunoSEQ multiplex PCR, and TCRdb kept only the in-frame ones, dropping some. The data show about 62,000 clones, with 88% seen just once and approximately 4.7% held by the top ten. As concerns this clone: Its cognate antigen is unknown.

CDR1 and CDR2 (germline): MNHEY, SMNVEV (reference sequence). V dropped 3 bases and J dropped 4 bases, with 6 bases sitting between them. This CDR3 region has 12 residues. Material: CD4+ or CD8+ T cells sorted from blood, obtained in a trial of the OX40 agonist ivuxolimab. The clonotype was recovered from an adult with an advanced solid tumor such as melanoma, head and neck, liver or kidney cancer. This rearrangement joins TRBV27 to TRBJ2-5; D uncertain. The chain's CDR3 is CASSFIGETQYF. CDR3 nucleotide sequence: TGTGCCAGCAGTTTCATCGGAGAGACCCAGTACTTC.